The 3 T cell receptor beta chains below come from one sample, sequenced in a study of human thymus T cells (dated by TCRdb to 2018 to 2021). Thymus tissue was obtained as surgical resects removed during corrective cardiac surgery. The method behind the library was the immunoSEQ multiplex PCR assay. The immuneACCESS repertoire file appears here via TCRdb, limited to in-frame rearrangements. These files lack a portion of the clones; in checked studies, under half of the deficit traces to unresolved V genes, and the cause of the others is not known. Recorded for this sample are some 130,000 clones; just under 95% of them occurred a single time. Around 0.025% of the sample is taken by the ten largest. Sequenced material: thymus tissue. All receptors derive from a boy under two years old with a congenital heart defect but otherwise immunologically healthy.

This clone appeared once. The chain employs TRBV12-5 and TRBJ2-3, with unresolved D. The germline V and J ends were trimmed by 6 bases and 2 bases, with 9 bases remaining between them. The CDR3 is 13 amino acids. Germline CDR1 LGHNT, CDR2 FRNRAP. The CDR3 region has the DNA TGTGCTAGTGGAAGGACGTACACAGATACGCAGTATTTT. It specifies CASGRTYTDTQYF.

This clone was counted once. The chain employs TRBV30 and TRBJ1-6; D not certain. V gave up 1 base and J gave up 9 bases, with 22 bases separating them. From germline, CDR1 is GTSNPN and CDR2 SVGIG (reference sequence). CDR3 length: 17 residues. CDR3 in DNA: TGTGCCTGGAGTGCCCAACCACAAGGGCCTCCGGGTTCACCCCTCCACTTT. Protein product: CAWSAQPQGPPGSPLHF.

This clone was seen a single time. This sequence joins TRBV27 and TRBJ2-1; 10 nucleotides agree with TRBD2. The CDR3 contains 19 residues. The V gene end was trimmed by 3 bases and the J gene end by 8 bases; junction bases not matched to a gene: 19. CDR1 and CDR2 from the germline V gene are MNHEY and SMNVEV (reference sequence). The CDR3 coding sequence is TGTGCCAGCAGTTTCCATTTCCCCCTGAGCGGGGGGGCCTGTGATGAGCAGTTCTTC. Amino acid sequence: CASSFHFPLSGGACDEQFF.